The source of this TCR beta chain is a study of blood T cell repertoires in COVID-19. Overall study context: T cells, B-cell-depleted T cells, or PBMCs provided the cDNA or gDNA that served as material.

In the source study's methods: Estimation of nucleated cell counts was performed using reference gene primer amplification. Generated by immunoSEQ multiplex PCR, the TCRdb table keeps only in-frame clones and is missing some. That table gives V, J and clone size, and the DNA gave D and trimming. The profile shows about 380,000 clones, more than 70% of them singletons. Donors in Cohort 3 counted as recovered after two negative PCRs, clearance, or symptom resolution. Between the trimmed V and J ends, which lost 1 base and 2 bases, there was a span of 6 bases. There are 14 residues in the CDR3. CDR1 is LNHDA and CDR2 is SQIVND in the germline V gene (reference sequence).

The clonotype was recovered from a woman younger than 30 who had recovered from COVID-19. The chain has TRBV19 and TRBJ2-4; D may be TRBD2 (5 bases). Sequencing was carried out using PBMCs or T cells enriched from blood (not recorded which). CDR3 sequence (DNA): TGTGCCAGTAGTATAGCGGGGACCAAAAACATTCAGTACTTC. Translated: CASSIAGTKNIQYF.